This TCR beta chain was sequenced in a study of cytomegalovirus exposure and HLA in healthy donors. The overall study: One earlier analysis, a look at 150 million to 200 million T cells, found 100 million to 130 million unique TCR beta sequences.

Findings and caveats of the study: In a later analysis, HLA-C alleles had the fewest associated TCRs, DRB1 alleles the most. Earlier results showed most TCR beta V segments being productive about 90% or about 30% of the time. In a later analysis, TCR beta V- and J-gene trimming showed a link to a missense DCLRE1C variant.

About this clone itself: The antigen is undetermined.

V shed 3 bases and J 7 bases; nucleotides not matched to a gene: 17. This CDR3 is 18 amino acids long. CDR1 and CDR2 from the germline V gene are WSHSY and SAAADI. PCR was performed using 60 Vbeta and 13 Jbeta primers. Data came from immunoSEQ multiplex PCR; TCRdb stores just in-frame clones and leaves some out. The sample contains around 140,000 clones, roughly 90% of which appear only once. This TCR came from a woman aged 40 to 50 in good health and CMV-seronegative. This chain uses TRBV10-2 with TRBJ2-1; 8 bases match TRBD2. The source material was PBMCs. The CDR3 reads CASSDSHRLSGGWNEQFF. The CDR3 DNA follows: TGCGCCAGCAGTGACTCCCACAGACTATCGGGAGGGTGGAATGAGCAGTTCTTC.